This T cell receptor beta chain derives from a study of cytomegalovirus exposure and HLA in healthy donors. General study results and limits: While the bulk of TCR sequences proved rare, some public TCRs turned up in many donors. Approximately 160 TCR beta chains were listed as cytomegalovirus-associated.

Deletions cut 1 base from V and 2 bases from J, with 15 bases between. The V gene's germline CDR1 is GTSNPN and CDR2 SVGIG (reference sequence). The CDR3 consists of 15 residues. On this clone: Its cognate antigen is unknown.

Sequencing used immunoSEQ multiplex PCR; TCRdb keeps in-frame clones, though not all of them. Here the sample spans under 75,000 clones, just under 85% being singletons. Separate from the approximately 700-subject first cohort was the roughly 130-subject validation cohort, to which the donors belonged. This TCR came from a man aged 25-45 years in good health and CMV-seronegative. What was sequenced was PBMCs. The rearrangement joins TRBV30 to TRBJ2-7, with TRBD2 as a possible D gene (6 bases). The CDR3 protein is CAWSGPTRTTYEQYF. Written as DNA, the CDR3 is TGTGCCTGGAGTGGGCCGACTAGAACTACCTACGAGCAGTACTTC.